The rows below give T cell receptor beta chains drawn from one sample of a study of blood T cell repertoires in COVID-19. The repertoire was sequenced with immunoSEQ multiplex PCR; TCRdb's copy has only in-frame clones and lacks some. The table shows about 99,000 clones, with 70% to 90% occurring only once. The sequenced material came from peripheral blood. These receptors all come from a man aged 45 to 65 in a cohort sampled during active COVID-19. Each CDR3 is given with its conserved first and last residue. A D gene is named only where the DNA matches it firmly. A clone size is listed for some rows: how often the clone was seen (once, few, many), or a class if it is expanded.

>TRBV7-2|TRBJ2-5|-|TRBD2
CASSPPGTSGRKETQYF
TGTGCCAGCAGCCCCCCTGGGACTAGCGGGAGAAAAGAGACCCAGTACTTC
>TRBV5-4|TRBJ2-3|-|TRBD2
CASSLRLAGMGTQYF
TGTGCCAGCAGCTTGCGACTAGCGGGGATGGGTACGCAGTATTTT
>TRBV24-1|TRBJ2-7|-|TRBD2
CATGRGGDYEQYF
TGTGCCACCGGTCGGGGGGGGGACTACGAGCAGTACTTC
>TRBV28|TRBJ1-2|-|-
CASRYRDTSYGYTF
TGTGCCAGCAGATACCGGGACACCAGCTATGGCTACACCTTC
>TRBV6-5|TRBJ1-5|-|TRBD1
CASSLGTGENQPQHF
TGTGCCAGCAGCCTAGGGACAGGGGAAAATCAGCCCCAGCATTTT
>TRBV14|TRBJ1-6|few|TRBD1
CASSHVGTGVARGSPLHF
TGTGCCAGCAGCCATGTCGGGACAGGAGTGGCTAGAGGGTCACCCCTCCACTTT
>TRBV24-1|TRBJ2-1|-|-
CATSDFTVGSDEQFF
TGTGCCACCAGTGATTTTACCGTCGGTTCGGATGAGCAGTTCTTC
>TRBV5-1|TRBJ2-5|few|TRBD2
CASSFYGTSGDLIDF
TGCGCCAGCAGCTTCTATGGCACTAGCGGGGACTTAATCGACTTC
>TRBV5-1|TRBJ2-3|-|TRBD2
CASSTGTSGYTQYF
TGCGCCAGCAGCACCGGGACTAGCGGATATACGCAGTATTTT
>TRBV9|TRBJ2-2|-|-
CASSVAQSGELFF
TGTGCCAGCAGCGTAGCTCAGTCCGGGGAGCTGTTTTTT
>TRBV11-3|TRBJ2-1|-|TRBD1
CASSLARTGIREQFF
TGTGCCAGCAGCTTAGCCCGGACAGGGATTCGGGAGCAGTTCTTC
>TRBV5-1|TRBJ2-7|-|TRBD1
CASSLPGTGLYEQYF
TGCGCCAGCAGCCTCCCGGGGACAGGGCTGTACGAGCAGTACTTC
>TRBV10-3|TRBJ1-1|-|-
CAISENPRGSTEAFF
TGTGCCATCAGTGAGAACCCCAGGGGTAGCACTGAAGCTTTCTTT
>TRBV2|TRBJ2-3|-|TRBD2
CASSARSGGTDTQYF
TGTGCCAGCAGCGCTAGGAGCGGGGGGACAGATACGCAGTATTTT
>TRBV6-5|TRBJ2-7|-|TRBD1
CASRGGTGRGYEQYF
TGTGCCAGCAGGGGAGGGACAGGGCGAGGCTACGAGCAGTACTTC
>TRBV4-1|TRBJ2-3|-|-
CASSHFDTADTQYF
TGCGCCAGCAGCCATTTTGACACGGCAGATACGCAGTATTTT
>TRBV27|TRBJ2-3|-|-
CASSLRRADTQYF
TGTGCCAGCAGTTTAAGGAGGGCAGATACGCAGTATTTT
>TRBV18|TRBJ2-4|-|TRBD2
CASSPSALAGALQYF
TGTGCCAGCTCACCATCGGCCTTAGCGGGGGCGCTTCAGTACTTC
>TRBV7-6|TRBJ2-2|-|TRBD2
CASSLGAGGLTGELFF
TGTGCCAGCAGCTTAGGAGCGGGGGGGCTTACCGGGGAGCTGTTTTTT
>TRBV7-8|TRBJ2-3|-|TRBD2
CASRPDSGGRTDTQYF
TGTGCCAGCAGGCCCGATAGCGGGGGTCGCACAGATACGCAGTATTTT
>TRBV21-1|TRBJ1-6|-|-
CARRAERINNSPLHF
TGTGCCAGGAGGGCGGAACGTATTAATAATTCACCCCTCCACTTT
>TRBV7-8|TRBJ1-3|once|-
CASSLALGGGFPGNTIYF
TGTGCCAGCAGCTTAGCCCTAGGGGGGGGGTTCCCTGGAAACACCATATATTTT